Listed below are T cell receptor beta chains from one sample, sequenced in a study of control samples from healthy donors and cancer patients. The repertoire was sequenced with immunoSEQ multiplex PCR; TCRdb's copy has only in-frame clones and lacks some. The sample consists of under 150,000 clones, 93% of them appearing once. Sequenced input: blood. The receptors were gathered from a man between 25 and 39 years old in good health. The conserved cysteine and the conserved F or W are not part of the CDR3 here.

cdr3_length	v_call	cdr3_aa
15	TRBV6-2/TRBV6-3	ASRYNFLRGSYNEQF
14	TRBV28	ASSSDDEGFNYGYT
10	TRBV24-1	ATSDPQGELF
13	TRBV10-3	AISEGGNSNQPQH
16	TRBV21-1	ASSKGTGVGSSGNTIY
14	TRBV21-1	ASIPGTLSYNSPLH
12	TRBV5-4	ASSSPGHQETQY
12	TRBV9	ASSPQPLNTEAF
11	TRBV18	ASSPPSRNEQF
13	TRBV9	ASSLIWEGNTEAF
13	TRBV5-6	ASSLGQGGSYEQY
15	TRBV11-2	ASSPRTGFATNEKLF
12	TRBV5-5	ASSSGQGANIQY
13	TRBV4-2	ASSPRDGSTDTQY
12	TRBV19	ASSMDRGGREQY
12	TRBV13	ASRWDRLGETQY
12	TRBV19	ASWEGYGANVLT
13	TRBV6-1	ASSEGAGGANVLT
13	TRBV9	ASSLGTVDTGELF
11	TRBV11-1	ASSQTRGNTIY
12	TRBV5-4	ASSPRGAEETQY
12	TRBV7-8	ASSPKRGNTEAF
13	TRBV3-1/TRBV3-2	ASSQTLGVYAEAF
10	TRBV7-9	ASSVQGSEAF
13	TRBV9	APSVYGGGGAPLH
13	TRBV7-2	ASSLSTRGNSPLH
14	TRBV10-3	AISQYRDRVGNTIY
11	TRBV5-1	ASSLDRRDEQF
12	TRBV12-5	ASGSGQLNEKLF
9	TRBV28	ASSARVGYT
13	TRBV6-1	ASSDGWTATDTQY
12	TRBV7-2	ASSLVLNTGELF